Below are 24 T cell receptor beta chains sequenced from a single sample in a study of tumor-infiltrating lymphocytes in glioblastoma multiforme. Three nested ARM-PCR rounds with V-beta and C-beta primers built TCRB libraries. TCRdb re-called the multiplex PCR reads through MiXCR, storing one row per CDR3 protein. The sample has more than 9,000 distinct CDR3 sequences; around 71% are singletons. Specimen: brain tumor tissue. Receptor source: a male donor with glioblastoma.

This clonotype was seen ten or more times. The chain is built from TRBV2 and TRBJ2-1; D is unclear. V shed 1 base and J shed 7 bases, with 17 bases lying between them. CDR3 size: 16 residues. Germline lookup yields CDR1 SNHLY and CDR2 FYNNEI. DNA for the CDR3: TGTGCCAGCAGTGAAGTCGCCGGTACAAAGAGTAATGAGCAGTTCTTC. This translates into CASSEVAGTKSNEQFF.

The J gene is TRBJ2-3, the V gene TRBV20-1; D gene uncertain. Trimming cost V 1 base and J 1 base, with 9 bases left between them. CDR1 and CDR2 (germline): DFQATT, SNEGSKA (reference sequence). This CDR3 contains 14 residues. The CDR3 DNA follows: TGCAGTGCTAGAGGCTCCAGCGGCACAGATACGCAGTATTTT. It translates to CSARGSSGTDTQYF.

A note on this clonotype: One base away lies a much larger clone, so this may be a sequencing read error. It is likely a read error, because the conserved phenylalanine at the end of the CDR3 is missing. This chain connects TRBV5-1 to TRBJ1-6, with D possibly TRBD1 on 5 matching bases. V lost 5 bases and J lost 7, with 13 bases in between. Germline assignment: CDR1 SGHRS and CDR2 YFSETQ. CDR3 length: 14 amino acids. DNA for the CDR3: TGCGCCAGCAGTCGCGGACACTCCAATTCACCCCTCCACCTT. Translating it yields CASSRGHSNSPLHL.

The rearrangement uses TRBV20-1 and TRBJ1-5; D gene uncertain. This CDR3 comprises 13 residues. Between the trimmed V and J ends, which lost 1 base and 7 bases, there was a span of 11 bases. Germline V gives CDR1 DFQATT, CDR2 SNEGSKA (reference sequence). The CDR3 bases are TGCAGTGCTAGAGTTAGAGGAGGGCAGCCCCAGCATTTT. Its translation is CSARVRGGQPQHF.

This clonotype was picked up many times. The chain couples TRBV25-1 to TRBJ1-1; TRBD1 might be the D (6 bases). V dropped 3 bases and J dropped 2 bases, with 16 bases sitting between them. CDR1 MGHDK and CDR2 SYGVNS come from the germline V gene. The CDR3 length is 16 residues. CDR3 sequence (DNA): TGTGCCAGCAGTGACGAGGGGGTCGTCGGTAACACTGAAGCTTTCTTT. It specifies CASSDEGVVGNTEAFF.

This clonotype occurred a few times. This chain joins TRBV10-3 and TRBJ1-1, with 7 bases lining up with TRBD1. With V trimmed by 7 bases and J by 5 bases, 10 bases remained unmatched. The CDR3 runs 14 residues. Germline lookup yields CDR1 ENHRY and CDR2 SYGVKD. The CDR3 here is CAITEGAGGTEAFF. CDR3 bases: TGTGCCATCACCGAGGGGGCGGGGGGGACTGAAGCTTTCTTT.

Note on this clonotype: One end of the junction fails to match germline, which may point to a read error. The rearrangement joins TRBV5-4 to TRBJ1-1; D remains ambiguous. Germline V gene sequence: CDR1 SGHNT, CDR2 YYREEE (reference sequence). The CDR3 consists of 12 residues. CDR3 loop: CASNLGGTEAFF. The CDR3 nucleotides read TGTGCCAGCAACTTGGGAGGCACTGAAGCTTTCTTT.

CDR3 coding DNA: TGCAGTGCTAAGGACCCCGGGACAGGGCCCACAGATACGCAGTATTTT. This codes for CSAKDPGTGPTDTQYF. The V call is TRBV20-1, the J call TRBJ2-3, with 9 bases that match TRBD1. The CDR3 is 16 amino acids. The germline V gene has CDR1 DFQATT and CDR2 SNEGSKA (reference sequence). V lost 4 bases to trimming and J lost 2 bases; unmatched junction nucleotides: 10.

This clonotype was detected only once. Germline and junction disagree at one end, which may indicate a read error. This chain links TRBV6-1 with TRBJ1-2, with a weak D call TRBD1 (6 bases). This CDR3 contains 14 residues. In germline, CDR1 is MNHNS, CDR2 SASEGT. CDR3 region: CANSEPGGGYDYTF. DNA for the CDR3: TGTGCCAACAGTGAACCGGGGGGCGGCTATGACTACACCTTC.

V is TRBV20-1 and J is TRBJ2-5; 12 bases fit TRBD2. Trimming took 3 bases from V and 4 from J; bases not matched to a gene: 9. The germline V gene encodes CDR1 DFQATT and CDR2 SNEGSKA (reference sequence). The CDR3 runs to 16 residues. The CDR3 nucleotides are TGCAGTGCTAGTTTGGCGACTAGCGGGAGTGGAGAGACCCAGTACTTC. Translating it yields CSASLATSGSGETQYF.

This chain uses TRBV11-2 with TRBJ2-5; 9 nucleotides line up with TRBD1. Germline assignment: CDR1 SGHAT and CDR2 FQNNGV. V shed 5 bases, J shed 4 bases, and the junction held 14 bases outside the gene matches. The CDR3 is made up of 17 amino acids. In nucleotides, the CDR3 is TGTGCCAGCAGCCCCCATAGGGACAGGGAGGGGATAGAGACCCAGTACTTC. Amino acids: CASSPHRDREGIETQYF.

This rearrangement joins TRBV6-1 to TRBJ1-2; TRBD1 aligns across 7 bases. Germline assignment: CDR1 MNHNS and CDR2 SASEGT. The CDR3 is 15 amino acids. V shed 4 bases and J 2 bases; nucleotides not matched to a gene: 7. CDR3 region: CASSVSGTANYGYTF. In DNA, the CDR3 is TGTGCCAGCAGTGTCTCCGGGACAGCAAACTATGGCTACACCTTC.

Regarding this clonotype: At one end the junction does not follow the germline gene, possibly because of a read error. The chain is built from TRBV10-3 and TRBJ2-3; a possible D gene is TRBD2 (5 bases). This CDR3 has 16 amino acids. Germline values: CDR1 ENHRY, CDR2 SYGVKD. The CDR3 is CALSESGQVGIDTQYF. CDR3 DNA: TGTGCCCTCAGTGAGTCGGGTCAAGTCGGGATAGATACGCAGTATTTT.

About this clonotype itself: A much more abundant neighbour one base away suggests this may be a read error. The chain carries TRBV10-3 and TRBJ2-4, with 7 bases that match TRBD2. Germline loops: CDR1 ENHRY, CDR2 SYGVKD. This CDR3 comprises 13 residues. Written as DNA, the CDR3 is TGTGCCATCAGTGAAGACGGGGGGAACACTCAGTACTTC. This sequence encodes CAISEDGGNTQYF.

The rearrangement joins TRBV20-1 to TRBJ2-7; D is ambiguous. Deletions cut 1 base from V and 9 bases from J, with 22 bases between. The germline V gene encodes CDR1 DFQATT and CDR2 SNEGSKA (reference sequence). CDR3 length: 15 residues. The CDR3 DNA follows: TGCAGTGCTAGAGCTTCTACCCAGACTGGGTCTGTGCAGTACTTC. Residues: CSARASTQTGSVQYF.

As regards this clonotype: Sequence at one end of the junction differs from germline and may be a read error. The genes are TRBV6-5 and TRBJ2-1, with D possibly TRBD2 on 5 matching bases. The V gene's germline CDR1 is MNHEY and CDR2 SVGAGI. This CDR3 has 13 residues. CDR3 bases: TGTGCCAGCGGTTACTCGGGAAGGGATGAGCAGTTCTTC. Encoded protein: CASGYSGRDEQFF.

Remarks on this clonotype: Sequence at one end of the junction differs from germline and may be a read error. The chain combines TRBV20-1 with TRBJ2-4, with 7 positions matching TRBD2. Germline CDR1 DFQATT, CDR2 SNEGSKA (reference sequence). This CDR3 comprises 14 residues. The CDR3 bases are TGCAGTGCCGGGGGGAGGTGGGCCAAAAACATTCAATACTTC. Amino acid sequence: CSAGGRWAKNIQYF.

The table lists this clonotype with a few counts. The rearrangement links TRBV10-3 to TRBJ2-7; the match to TRBD1 covers 9 bases. Germline CDR1 ENHRY, CDR2 SYGVKD. This CDR3 has 11 amino acids. V trimming: 11 bases; J trimming: 7 bases; junction bases outside the gene matches: 6. The CDR3 nucleotides read TGTGCCCTCGGGACAGGGTGGGAGCAGTACTTC. Its translation: CALGTGWEQYF.

The V and J genes are TRBV5-4 and TRBJ2-4, with 8 bases aligning to TRBD1. The V gene end was trimmed by 5 bases and the J gene end by 9 bases; junction bases not matched to a gene: 7. The CDR3 covers 13 residues. Germline V gene lookup returns CDR1 SGHNT and CDR2 YYREEE (reference sequence). The CDR3 sequence: CASRTGTGGIQYF. CDR3 DNA: TGTGCCAGCAGGACGGGGACAGGCGGCATTCAGTACTTC. The full variable domain, completed using reference TRBV5-4 and TRBJ2-4, is ETGVTQSPTHLIKTRGQQVTLRCSSQSGHNTVSWYQQALGQGPQFIFQYYREEENGRGNFPPRFSGLQFPNYSSELNVNALELDDSALYLCASRTGTGGIQYFGAGTRLSVL.

Notes on this clonotype: It may be a read error: a sequence one base away is much more abundant. This chain uses TRBV29-1 with TRBJ2-1; D possibly corresponds to TRBD2 (5 bases). The germline gives CDR1 SQVTM, CDR2 ANQGSEA. CDR3 length equals 13 residues. CDR3 nucleotides: TGCAGCGTTGATAGAGGGATAGTCAATGGGCAGTTCTTC. Amino acid sequence: CSVDRGIVNGQFF.

Remarks on this clonotype: A read error may account for a junction end that differs from germline. V usage is TRBV4-2 and J usage is TRBJ1-6, with no clear D. This CDR3 is 17 amino acids long. Per the germline V gene, CDR1 is LGHNA and CDR2 is YNFKEQ. CDR3 DNA sequence: TGTGCCAGCAGCCAAGATCGGACGTCTTCTCTGGGGTCACCCCTCCAATTT. It yields the protein CASSQDRTSSLGSPLQF.

Only a few counts were recorded for this clonotype. The chain combines TRBV5-4 with TRBJ2-7, with D tentatively TRBD1 (6 bases). The germline V gene has CDR1 SGHNT and CDR2 YYREEE (reference sequence). V lost 2 bases to trimming and J lost 0 bases, with 15 bases between them. CDR3 length: 16 residues. The CDR3 sequence: CASSFLGHDLSYEQYF. The CDR3 region has the DNA TGTGCCAGCAGCTTCCTGGGACACGACCTCTCCTACGAGCAGTACTTC.

The chain carries TRBV11-1 and TRBJ2-2; perhaps TRBD2 as D (6 bases). Germline V gene data show CDR1 as SGHAT and CDR2 as FQDESV (reference sequence). The CDR3 has 13 amino acids. Between the trimmed V and J ends, which lost 4 bases and 6 bases, there was a span of 9 bases. The CDR3 region is CASSSWGAGELFF. For the CDR3, the DNA is TGTGCCAGCAGCTCCTGGGGGGCCGGGGAGCTGTTTTTT.

This clonotype has only a few counts. The V call is TRBV6-2 or TRBV6-3, the J call TRBJ2-3; D ambiguous. Germline-derived CDR1 and CDR2 are MNHEY and SVGEGT. V lost 6 bases, J lost 5 bases, and 15 bases lay in between. The CDR3 sequence is 14 residues long. The CDR3 nucleotides read TGTGCCAGCAGAACGACGCCGAACATAGATACGCAGTATTTT. It codes for CASRTTPNIDTQYF.